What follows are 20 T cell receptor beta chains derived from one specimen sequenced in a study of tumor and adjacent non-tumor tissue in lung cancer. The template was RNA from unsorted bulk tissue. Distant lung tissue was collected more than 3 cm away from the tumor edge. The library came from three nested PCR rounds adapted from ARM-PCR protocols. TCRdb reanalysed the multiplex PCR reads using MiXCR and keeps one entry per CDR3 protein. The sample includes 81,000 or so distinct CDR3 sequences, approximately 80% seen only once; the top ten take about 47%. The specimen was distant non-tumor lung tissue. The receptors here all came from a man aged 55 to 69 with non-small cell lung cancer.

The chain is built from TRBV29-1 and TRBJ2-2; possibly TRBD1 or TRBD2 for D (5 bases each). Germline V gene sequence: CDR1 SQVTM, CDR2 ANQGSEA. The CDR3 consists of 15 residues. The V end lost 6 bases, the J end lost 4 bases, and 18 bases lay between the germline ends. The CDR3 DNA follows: TGCAGCGTGATCGGGGCTAGTGGGTTCACCGGGGAGCTGTTTTTT. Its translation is CSVIGASGFTGELFF.

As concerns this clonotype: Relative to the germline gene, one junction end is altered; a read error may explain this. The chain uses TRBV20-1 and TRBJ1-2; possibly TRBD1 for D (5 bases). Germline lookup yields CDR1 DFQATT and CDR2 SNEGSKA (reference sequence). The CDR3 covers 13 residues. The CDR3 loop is CSDAPGTIDGYTF. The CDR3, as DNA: TGCAGTGATGCCCCAGGGACTATTGATGGCTACACTTTC.

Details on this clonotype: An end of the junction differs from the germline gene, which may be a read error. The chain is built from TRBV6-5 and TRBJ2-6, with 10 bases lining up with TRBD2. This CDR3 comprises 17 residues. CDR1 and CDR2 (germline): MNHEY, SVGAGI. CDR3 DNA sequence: TGTATCACCAGCCTAGCGGGAGCCAGCTCTGGGGCCAACGTCCTGTCTTTC. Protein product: CITSLAGASSGANVLSF.

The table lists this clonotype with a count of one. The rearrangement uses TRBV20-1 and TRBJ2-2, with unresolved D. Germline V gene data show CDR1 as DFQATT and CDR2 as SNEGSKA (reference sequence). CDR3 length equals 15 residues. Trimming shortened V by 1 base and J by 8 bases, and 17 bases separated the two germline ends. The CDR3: CSARAEILWGGELFF. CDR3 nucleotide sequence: TGCAGTGCTAGAGCAGAGATCCTTTGGGGTGGGGAGCTGTTTTTT.

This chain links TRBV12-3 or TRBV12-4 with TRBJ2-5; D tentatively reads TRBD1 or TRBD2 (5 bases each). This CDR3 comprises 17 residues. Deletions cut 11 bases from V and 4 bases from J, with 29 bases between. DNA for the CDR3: TGTGCCGGTAGTTTTCGACAGTTGAGGGGCGGCGGAGAGACCCAGTACTTC. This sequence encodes CAGSFRQLRGGGETQYF.

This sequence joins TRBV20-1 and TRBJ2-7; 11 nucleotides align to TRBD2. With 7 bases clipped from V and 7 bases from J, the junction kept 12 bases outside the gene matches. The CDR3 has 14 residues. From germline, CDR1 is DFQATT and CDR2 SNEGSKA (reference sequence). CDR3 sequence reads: CSVPGTSGIYEQYF. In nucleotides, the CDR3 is TGCAGTGTTCCCGGGACTAGCGGCATCTATGAGCAGTACTTC.

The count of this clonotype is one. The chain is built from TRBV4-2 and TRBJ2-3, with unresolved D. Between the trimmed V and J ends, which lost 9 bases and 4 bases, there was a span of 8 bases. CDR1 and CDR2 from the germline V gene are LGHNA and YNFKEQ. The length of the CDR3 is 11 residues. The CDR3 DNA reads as TGTGCCAGTATTGAAGCAGATACGCAGTATTTT. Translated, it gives CASIEADTQYF.

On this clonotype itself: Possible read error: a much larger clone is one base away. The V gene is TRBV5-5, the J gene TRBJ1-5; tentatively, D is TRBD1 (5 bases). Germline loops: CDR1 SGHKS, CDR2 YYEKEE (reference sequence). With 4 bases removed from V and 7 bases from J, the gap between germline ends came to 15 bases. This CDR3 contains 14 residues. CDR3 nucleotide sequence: TGTGCCAGCAGCGGGGGACTGGCGCTACAGCCCCAGCATTTT. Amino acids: CASSGGLALQPQHF.

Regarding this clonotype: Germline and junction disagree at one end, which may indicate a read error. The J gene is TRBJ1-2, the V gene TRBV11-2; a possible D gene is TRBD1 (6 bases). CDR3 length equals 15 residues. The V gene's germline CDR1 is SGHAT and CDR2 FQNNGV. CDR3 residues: CASNLDGRGIYGNTF. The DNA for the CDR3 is TGTGCCAGCAATCTCGATGGCAGGGGTATCTATGGCAACACCTTC.

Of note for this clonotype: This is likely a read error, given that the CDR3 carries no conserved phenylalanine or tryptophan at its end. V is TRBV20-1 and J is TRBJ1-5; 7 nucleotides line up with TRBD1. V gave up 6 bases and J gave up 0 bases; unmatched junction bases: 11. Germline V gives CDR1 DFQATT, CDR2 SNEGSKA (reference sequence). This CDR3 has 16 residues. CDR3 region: CSAGSGGPYSNQPQHS. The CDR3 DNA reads TGCAGTGCCGGATCAGGGGGTCCCTATAGCAATCAGCCCCAGCATTCT.

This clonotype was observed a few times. As DNA, the CDR3 is TGTGCCAGCAGCTTAGAGAGGGCCAGGGTGATTGGTCCATCAAATCAGCCCCAGCATTTT. This sequence encodes CASSLERARVIGPSNQPQHF. The genes are TRBV7-8 and TRBJ1-5; a possible D gene is TRBD1 (5 bases). The ends were cut back, 1 base at V and 4 bases at J, with 26 bases in the middle. The CDR3 is 20 residues long. Germline lookup yields CDR1 SGHVS and CDR2 FQNEAQ.

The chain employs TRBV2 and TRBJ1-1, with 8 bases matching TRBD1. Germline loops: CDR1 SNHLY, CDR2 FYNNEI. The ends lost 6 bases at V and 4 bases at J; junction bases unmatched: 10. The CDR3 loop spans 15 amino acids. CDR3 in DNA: TGTGCCAGCAGGCTCGACAGGGGAAGGGGCACTGAAGCTTTCTTT. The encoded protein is CASRLDRGRGTEAFF.

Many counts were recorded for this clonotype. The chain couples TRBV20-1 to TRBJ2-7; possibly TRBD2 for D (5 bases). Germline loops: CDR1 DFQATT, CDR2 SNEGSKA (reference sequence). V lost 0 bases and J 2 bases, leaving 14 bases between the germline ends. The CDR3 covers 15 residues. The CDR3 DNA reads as TGCAGTGCTAGAGATGGGGTAGCGTCCACCTACGAGCAGTACTTC. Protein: CSARDGVASTYEQYF.

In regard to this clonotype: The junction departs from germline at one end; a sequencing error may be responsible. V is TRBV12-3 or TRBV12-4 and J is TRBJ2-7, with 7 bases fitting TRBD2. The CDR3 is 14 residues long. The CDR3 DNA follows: TGTGTCAGCAGCGCCGCGGGAGTCATAACCGAGCAGTACTTC. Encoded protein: CVSSAAGVITEQYF.

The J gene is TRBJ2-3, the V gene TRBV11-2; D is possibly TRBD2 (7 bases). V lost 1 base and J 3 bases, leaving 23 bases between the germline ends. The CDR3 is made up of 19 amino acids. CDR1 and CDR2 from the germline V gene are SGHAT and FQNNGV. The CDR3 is CASSLVGGRGRNQTDTQYF. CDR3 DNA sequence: TGTGCCAGCAGCTTAGTGGGGGGGCGTGGGCGCAATCAGACAGATACGCAGTATTTT.

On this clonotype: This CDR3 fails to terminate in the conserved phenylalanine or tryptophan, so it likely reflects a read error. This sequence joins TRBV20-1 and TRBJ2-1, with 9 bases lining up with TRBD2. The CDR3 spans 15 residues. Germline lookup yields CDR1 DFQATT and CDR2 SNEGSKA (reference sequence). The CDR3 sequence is CTTKLSSGAYNEQFL. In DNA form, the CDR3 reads TGCACTACTAAGTTGTCTAGCGGGGCCTACAATGAGCAGTTCTTA.

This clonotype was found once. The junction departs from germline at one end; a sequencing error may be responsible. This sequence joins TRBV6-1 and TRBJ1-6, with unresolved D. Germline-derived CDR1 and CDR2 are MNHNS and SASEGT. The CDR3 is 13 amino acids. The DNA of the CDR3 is TGTACCAGCAGTGGACTTCAAGGTACACCCCTCCACTTT. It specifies CTSSGLQGTPLHF.

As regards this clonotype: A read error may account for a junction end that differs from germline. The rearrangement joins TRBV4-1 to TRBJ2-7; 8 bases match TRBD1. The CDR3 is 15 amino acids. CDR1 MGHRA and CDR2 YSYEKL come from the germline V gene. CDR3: CANSQSGTGAYEQYF. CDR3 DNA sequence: TGCGCCAACAGCCAATCCGGGACAGGTGCCTACGAGCAGTACTTC.

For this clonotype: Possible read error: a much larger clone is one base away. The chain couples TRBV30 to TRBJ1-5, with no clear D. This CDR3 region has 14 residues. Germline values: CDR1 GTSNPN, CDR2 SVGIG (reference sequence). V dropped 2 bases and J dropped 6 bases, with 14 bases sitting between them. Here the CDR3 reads CAWSLGSASQPQHF. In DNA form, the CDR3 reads TGTGCCTGGAGTCTTGGCTCCGCCAGTCAGCCCCAGCATTTT.

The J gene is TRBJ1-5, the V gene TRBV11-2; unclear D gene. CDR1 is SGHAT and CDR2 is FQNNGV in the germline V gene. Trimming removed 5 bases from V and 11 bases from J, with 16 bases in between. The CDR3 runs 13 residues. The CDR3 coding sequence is TGTGCCAGCAGCCATGACCCGCATGGAGCCCAGCATTTT. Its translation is CASSHDPHGAQHF.